A single T cell receptor beta chain is shown here with its context. Its antigen is as yet unknown. One or more pre-ART and two or more post-ART PBMC samples were available from each donor. This entry comes from a study of long-term antiretroviral therapy in people with HIV. The study's findings and limits: Upon ART, diversity increased but remained lower than transplant donor controls. Pre-ART expanded clones dominated the repertoire at every time point.

Version v3.0 of the immunoSEQ assay was performed at survey level. Produced via immunoSEQ multiplex PCR; TCRdb's table is partial and in-frame only. The data contain nearly 30,000 clones, about nine tenths of them singletons. The sample here was unsorted PBMCs, taken 3.2 years before starting antiretroviral therapy. The TCR sequence derives from a man between 45 and 60 years old with HIV.

The CDR3 DNA reads TGTGCCAGCAGCTTATACACAGGATACGGCATAACTGAAGCTTTCTTT. Protein sequence: CASSLYTGYGITEAFF. The chain joins TRBV7-9 to TRBJ1-1, with D possibly being TRBD1 (5 bases). Germline CDR1 SEHNR, CDR2 FQNEAQ (reference sequence). This CDR3 region has 16 residues. V was pared by 2 bases and J by 5 bases, with 18 bases between.